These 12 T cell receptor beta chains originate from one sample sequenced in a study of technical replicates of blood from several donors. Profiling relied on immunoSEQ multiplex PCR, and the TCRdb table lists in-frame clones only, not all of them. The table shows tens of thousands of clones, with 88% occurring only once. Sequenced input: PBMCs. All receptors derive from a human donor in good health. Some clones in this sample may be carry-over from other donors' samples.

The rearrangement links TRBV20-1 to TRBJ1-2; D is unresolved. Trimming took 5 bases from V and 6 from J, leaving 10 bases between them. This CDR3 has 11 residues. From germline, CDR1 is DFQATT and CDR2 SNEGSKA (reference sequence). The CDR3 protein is CSASGYDGYTF. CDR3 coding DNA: TGCAGTGCTTCGGGGTACGATGGCTACACCTTC.

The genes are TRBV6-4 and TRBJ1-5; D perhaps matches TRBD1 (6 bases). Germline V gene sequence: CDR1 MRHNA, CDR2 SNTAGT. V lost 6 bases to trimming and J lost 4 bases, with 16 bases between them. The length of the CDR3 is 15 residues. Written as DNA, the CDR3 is TGTGCCAGCAGCGCGGAGTGGACAGTAAATCAGCCCCAGCATTTT. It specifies CASSAEWTVNQPQHF.

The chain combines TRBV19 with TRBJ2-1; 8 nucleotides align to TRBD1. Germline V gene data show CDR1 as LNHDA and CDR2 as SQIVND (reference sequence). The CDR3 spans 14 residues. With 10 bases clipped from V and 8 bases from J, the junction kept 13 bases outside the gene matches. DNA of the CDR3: TGTGCCACTTATACGGGACAGGTAGGGCATGAGCAGTTCTTC. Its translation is CATYTGQVGHEQFF. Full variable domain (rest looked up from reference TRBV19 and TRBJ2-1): DGGITQSPKYLFRKEGQNVTLSCEQNLNHDAMYWYRQDPGQGLRLIYYSQIVNDFQKGDIAEGYSVSREKKESFPLTVTSAQKNPTAFYLCATYTGQVGHEQFFGPGTRLTVL.

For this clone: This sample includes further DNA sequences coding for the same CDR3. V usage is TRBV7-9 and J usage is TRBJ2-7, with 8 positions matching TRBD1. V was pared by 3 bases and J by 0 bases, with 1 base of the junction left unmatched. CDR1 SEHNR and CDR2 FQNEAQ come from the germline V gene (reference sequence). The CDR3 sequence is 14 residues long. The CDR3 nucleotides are TGTGCCAGCAGCTTGGGACAGGCCTCCTACGAGCAGTACTTC. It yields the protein CASSLGQASYEQYF.

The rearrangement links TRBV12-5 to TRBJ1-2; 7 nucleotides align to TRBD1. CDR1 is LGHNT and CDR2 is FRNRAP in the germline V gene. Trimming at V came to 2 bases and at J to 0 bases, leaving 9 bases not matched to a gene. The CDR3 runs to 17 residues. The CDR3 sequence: CASGLPMLGTANYGYTF. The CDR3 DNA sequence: TGTGCTAGTGGTTTGCCAATGTTAGGGACAGCTAACTATGGCTACACCTTC.

CDR3 residues: CSVTRDSYGYTF. The CDR3 DNA follows: TGCAGCGTAACCCGGGATTCCTATGGCTACACCTTC. This chain joins TRBV29-1 and TRBJ1-2; D unclear. The CDR3 runs 12 residues. The germline V and J ends were trimmed by 6 bases and 4 bases, with 12 bases remaining between them. Germline lookup yields CDR1 SQVTM and CDR2 ANQGSEA.

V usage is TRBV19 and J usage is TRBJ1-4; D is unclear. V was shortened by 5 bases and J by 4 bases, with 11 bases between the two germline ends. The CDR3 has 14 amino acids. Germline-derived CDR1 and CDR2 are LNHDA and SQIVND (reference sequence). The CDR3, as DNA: TGTGCCAGTAGTCTTGCGGCGGTTAATGAAAAACTGTTTTTT. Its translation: CASSLAAVNEKLFF.

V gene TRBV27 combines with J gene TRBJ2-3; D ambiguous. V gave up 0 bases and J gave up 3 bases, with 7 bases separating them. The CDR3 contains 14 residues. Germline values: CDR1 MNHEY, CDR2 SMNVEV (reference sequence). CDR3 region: CASSLSRLTDTQYF. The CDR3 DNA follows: TGTGCCAGCAGTTTATCGCGGCTGACAGATACGCAGTATTTT.

The CDR3 sequence is CASSLRTVSTDTQYF. In DNA, the CDR3 is TGTGCCAGCAGCTTAAGGACTGTTAGCACAGATACGCAGTATTTT. The V call is TRBV7-2, the J call TRBJ2-3; tentative D call: TRBD2 (5 bases). The V end was cut by 2 bases, the J end by 0 bases, with 9 bases between. Germline CDR1 and CDR2: SGHTA and FQGNSA. The CDR3 extends over 15 amino acids.

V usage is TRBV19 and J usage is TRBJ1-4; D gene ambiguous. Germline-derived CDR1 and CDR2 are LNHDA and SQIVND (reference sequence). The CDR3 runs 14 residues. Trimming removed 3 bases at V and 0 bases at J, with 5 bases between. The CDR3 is CASSITATNEKLFF. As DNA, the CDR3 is TGTGCCAGTAGTATTACAGCAACTAATGAAAAACTGTTTTTT. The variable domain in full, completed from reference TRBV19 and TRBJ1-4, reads DGGITQSPKYLFRKEGQNVTLSCEQNLNHDAMYWYRQDPGQGLRLIYYSQIVNDFQKGDIAEGYSVSREKKESFPLTVTSAQKNPTAFYLCASSITATNEKLFFGSGTQLSVL.

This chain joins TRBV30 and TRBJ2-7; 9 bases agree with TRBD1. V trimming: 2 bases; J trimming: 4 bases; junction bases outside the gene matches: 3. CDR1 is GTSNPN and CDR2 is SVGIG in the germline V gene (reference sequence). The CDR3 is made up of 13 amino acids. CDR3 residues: CAWSLQGAYEQYF. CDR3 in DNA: TGTGCCTGGAGTTTACAGGGGGCTTACGAGCAGTACTTC.

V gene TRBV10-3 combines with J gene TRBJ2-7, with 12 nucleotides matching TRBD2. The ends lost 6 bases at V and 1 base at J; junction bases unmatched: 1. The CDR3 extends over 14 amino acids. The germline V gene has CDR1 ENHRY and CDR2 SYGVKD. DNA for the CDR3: TGTGCCATCAGGGGACTAGCGGGTTCCTACGAGCAGTACTTC. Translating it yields CAIRGLAGSYEQYF.